Listed below are T cell receptor beta chains from one sample, sequenced in a study of T cells in Graves' hyperthyroidism and ophthalmopathy. TCRdb processed the multiplex PCR reads anew with MiXCR; each CDR3 protein has one entry. The sample lists around 300,000 distinct CDR3 sequences, about 13% occurring once. Sample: blood. These receptors were taken from a woman aged 40 to 50 with Graves' ophthalmopathy. Both conserved end residues are part of each CDR3. D genes are given only for firm matches. Size tells how often a clone was seen (once, few, many) or the class of an expanded clone, and some rows leave it out.

V: TRBV20-1; size: many; J: TRBJ2-3; D: .; DNA: TGCAGTGTTCCAAAAGGAGTAGTGGGGACAGATACGCAGTATTTT; CDR3: CSVPKGVVGTDTQYF
V: TRBV2; size: .; J: TRBJ2-5; D: TRBD2; DNA: TGTGCCAGCACCTTTGAACTAGCGGGAAGCCAAGAGACCCAGTACTTC; CDR3: CASTFELAGSQETQYF
V: TRBV29-1; size: .; J: TRBJ1-1; D: TRBD1; DNA: TGCAGCGTTGAAGATGGACAGGGGGTCCTCACTGAAGCTTTCTTT; CDR3: CSVEDGQGVLTEAFF
V: TRBV19; size: few; J: TRBJ1-5; D: TRBD1; DNA: TGTGCCAGTAGTACCTGGACAGGGGTTCGGCAGCCCCAGCATTTT; CDR3: CASSTWTGVRQPQHF
V: TRBV7-9; size: few; J: TRBJ2-7; D: TRBD1; DNA: TGTGCCAGCAGCTTCCCCGGGACAGGTCGTCGCGAGCAGTACTTC; CDR3: CASSFPGTGRREQYF
V: TRBV10-2; size: many; J: TRBJ1-1; D: .; DNA: TGCGCCAGCACCCCCCGGGGGGCCTTGAACACTGAAGCTTTCTTT; CDR3: CASTPRGALNTEAFF
V: TRBV27; size: many; J: TRBJ2-7; D: TRBD2; DNA: TGTGCCAGCAGTTCTCGCCGGGAGGGGGACGAGCAGTACTTC; CDR3: CASSSRREGDEQYF
V: TRBV7-9; size: .; J: TRBJ2-5; D: .; DNA: TGTGCCAGCAGCCCCCGGTCGGATCGCCAAGAGACCCAGTACTTC; CDR3: CASSPRSDRQETQYF
V: TRBV7-9; size: .; J: TRBJ1-2; D: TRBD1; DNA: TGTGCCAGCAGCAGATTAGGAGAGACAGGGGAGGGCTACACCTTC; CDR3: CASSRLGETGEGYTF
V: TRBV5-1; size: many; J: TRBJ1-2; D: .; DNA: TGCGCCAGCAGCTTGGCAGAGGGGCGAGGAGGCTACACCTTC; CDR3: CASSLAEGRGGYTF
V: TRBV20-1; size: few; J: TRBJ1-1; D: .; DNA: TGCAGTGCCCGTGTAGGAAACACTGAAGCTTTCTTT; CDR3: CSARVGNTEAFF
V: TRBV3-1; size: few; J: TRBJ2-1; D: TRBD2; DNA: TGTGCCAGCAGCCAAGGGGCTAGCGGGAGAGTTGAGCAGTTCTTC; CDR3: CASSQGASGRVEQFF
V: TRBV6-1; size: .; J: TRBJ1-5; D: .; DNA: TGTGCCAGCAGCCCCGAGAGTTATAGCAATCAGCCCCAGCATTTT; CDR3: CASSPESYSNQPQHF
V: TRBV6-1; size: few; J: TRBJ1-3; D: .; DNA: TGTGCCAGCAGTGGTAACGGAGTCAGACCTGGAAACACCATATATTTT; CDR3: CASSGNGVRPGNTIYF
V: TRBV6-1; size: many; J: TRBJ1-2; D: TRBD1; DNA: TGTGCCAGCAGTGAGGGGGACAGGGCTCGCTACACCTTC; CDR3: CASSEGDRARYTF
V: TRBV6-2/TRBV6-3; size: many; J: TRBJ2-1; D: .; DNA: TGTGCCAGCAGTAGGGCGGAGACTTACAATGAGCAGTTCTTC; CDR3: CASSRAETYNEQFF
V: TRBV10-1; size: .; J: TRBJ1-2; D: .; DNA: TGCGCCAGCAGTGATAGCCCTAACTATGGCTACACCTTC; CDR3: CASSDSPNYGYTF
V: TRBV2; size: many; J: TRBJ2-5; D: .; DNA: TGTGCCAGCAGGGCTAGGACTCACGTCGTCCGGGAGACCCAGTACTTC; CDR3: CASRARTHVVRETQYF
V: TRBV29-1; size: .; J: TRBJ2-1; D: TRBD2; DNA: TGCAGCGTCCTTATACTAGCGGGGGGGCGCTCCTACAATGAGCAGTTCTTC; CDR3: CSVLILAGGRSYNEQFF
V: TRBV3-1; size: few; J: TRBJ2-3; D: TRBD1; DNA: TGTGCCAGCAGCCAGGACAGGTCCGGCACAGATACGCAGTATTTT; CDR3: CASSQDRSGTDTQYF
V: TRBV20-1; size: many; J: TRBJ2-7; D: TRBD2; DNA: TGCAGTGCTAAGAGGCCTAGCGGGAGCGGCGAGCAGTACTTC; CDR3: CSAKRPSGSGEQYF
V: TRBV19; size: many; J: TRBJ2-7; D: .; DNA: TGTGCCAGTAGTATGTCCAGGGGCGCCTACGAGCAGTACTTC; CDR3: CASSMSRGAYEQYF
V: TRBV25-1; size: many; J: TRBJ1-6; D: .; DNA: TGTGCCAGCAGCCCCCCGGGTGAATATAATTCACCCCTCCACTTT; CDR3: CASSPPGEYNSPLHF
V: TRBV11-2; size: few; J: TRBJ2-5; D: .; DNA: TGTGCCAGCAGCTTAGAAGGGACTGGTTTCGGAGAGACCCAGTACTTC; CDR3: CASSLEGTGFGETQYF
V: TRBV6-2/TRBV6-3; size: many; J: TRBJ2-7; D: TRBD1; DNA: TGTGCCAGCAACAACCCATCCCGGGACAGGGTCTACGAGCAGTACTTC; CDR3: CASNNPSRDRVYEQYF
V: TRBV27; size: many; J: TRBJ2-1; D: TRBD2; DNA: TGTGCCAGCAGTTTAACCGGGACTAAAAACAATGAGCAGTTCTTC; CDR3: CASSLTGTKNNEQFF
V: TRBV14; size: .; J: TRBJ2-3; D: .; DNA: TGTGCCAGCAGCCCGGTCTTCAGCACAGATACGCAGTATTTT; CDR3: CASSPVFSTDTQYF
V: TRBV7-9; size: few; J: TRBJ2-4; D: TRBD2; DNA: TGTGCCAGCGGGACTAGCGGCACCGCCAAAAACATTCAGTACTTC; CDR3: CASGTSGTAKNIQYF
V: TRBV24-1; size: .; J: TRBJ2-1; D: .; DNA: TGTGCCACCAGTGCCCACGGGCGAGGACGTTACAATGAGCAGTTCTTC; CDR3: CATSAHGRGRYNEQFF
V: TRBV27; size: few; J: TRBJ2-7; D: TRBD2; DNA: TGTGCCAGCAGTTCATTACTAGCGCGGTACGAGCAGTACTTC; CDR3: CASSSLLARYEQYF
V: TRBV2; size: many; J: TRBJ1-1; D: TRBD1; DNA: TGTGCCAGCAGGAGGACAGGGACTGAAGCTTTCTTT; CDR3: CASRRTGTEAFF
V: TRBV7-6; size: many; J: TRBJ2-7; D: .; DNA: TGTGCCAGCAGCTTACAGCTCGATTACGAGCAGTACTTC; CDR3: CASSLQLDYEQYF
V: TRBV10-1; size: many; J: TRBJ2-3; D: .; DNA: TGCGCCAGCAGTGAGCAGGACAGTCGGACGTTCACAGATACGCAGTATTTT; CDR3: CASSEQDSRTFTDTQYF
V: TRBV6-1; size: many; J: TRBJ2-4; D: .; DNA: TGTGCCAGCAGTTTTACCCGTCAGGGGGGCGGGAACATTCAGTACTTC; CDR3: CASSFTRQGGGNIQYF
V: TRBV7-8; size: .; J: TRBJ2-3; D: .; DNA: TGTGCCGGCAGCCACGTGAGGGGCTGGGATACGCAGTATTTT; CDR3: CAGSHVRGWDTQYF
V: TRBV24-1; size: few; J: TRBJ1-5; D: TRBD1; DNA: TGTGCCACCAGGGGCACCCCGGGACAGGGAGTTTCTAGCAATCAGCCCCAGCATTTT; CDR3: CATRGTPGQGVSSNQPQHF
V: TRBV11-2; size: many; J: TRBJ2-3; D: TRBD2; DNA: TGTGCCAGCAGCTTCAAGCGGGATTACACAGATACGCAGTATTTT; CDR3: CASSFKRDYTDTQYF
V: TRBV29-1; size: few; J: TRBJ2-4; D: .; DNA: TGCAGCGTTGGACAGTTTGGCCAAGGAGACATTCAGTACTTC; CDR3: CSVGQFGQGDIQYF
V: TRBV5-4; size: .; J: TRBJ2-5; D: .; DNA: TGTGCCAGCAGCTCTCCCTGGGAGGAAGAGACCCAGTACTTC; CDR3: CASSSPWEEETQYF
V: TRBV27; size: many; J: TRBJ1-2; D: TRBD1; DNA: TGTGCCAGCAGTTATCCGGGACAGACGAGATATGGCTACACCTTC; CDR3: CASSYPGQTRYGYTF